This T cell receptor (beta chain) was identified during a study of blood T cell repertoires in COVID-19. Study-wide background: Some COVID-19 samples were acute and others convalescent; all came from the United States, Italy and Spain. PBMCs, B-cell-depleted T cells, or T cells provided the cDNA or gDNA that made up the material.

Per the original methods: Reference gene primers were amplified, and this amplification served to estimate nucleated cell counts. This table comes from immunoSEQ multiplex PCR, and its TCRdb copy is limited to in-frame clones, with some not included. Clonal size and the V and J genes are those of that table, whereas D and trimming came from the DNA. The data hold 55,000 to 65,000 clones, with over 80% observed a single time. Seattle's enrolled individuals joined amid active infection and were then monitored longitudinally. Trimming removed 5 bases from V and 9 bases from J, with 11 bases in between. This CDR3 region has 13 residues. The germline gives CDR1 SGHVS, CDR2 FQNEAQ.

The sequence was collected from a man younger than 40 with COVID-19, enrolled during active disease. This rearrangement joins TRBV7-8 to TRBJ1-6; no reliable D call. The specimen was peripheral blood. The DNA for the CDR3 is TGTGCCAGCAGCCCTTCCGCGGGTTCACCCCTCCACTTT. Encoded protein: CASSPSAGSPLHF.